This T cell receptor (beta chain) appears in the sequencing data of a study of blood T cells in healthy people across ages. Together with a sample-barcoded 5' primer, a J-beta primer mix was included in a second PCR lasting about 7 to 11 cycles. TCRdb passed the 5' RACE reads through MiXCR, listing each CDR3 protein once. The sample lists fewer than 2,000,000 distinct CDR3 sequences; approximately 32% were seen once. Donors each provided 8 to 10 milliliters of peripheral blood. This clonotype was seen more than once but under ten times. Its target is not known. The trim removed 1 base at V and 8 bases at J, leaving 5 bases unmatched. Looked up from germline, CDR1 is SGHRS and CDR2 is YFSETQ. CDR3 length equals 14 residues. General study points: Roughly linearly, TCR beta diversity per million T cells fell as age increased. More naive CD4+ cells and higher diversity were found in long-lived than in aged donors.

Sequencing used blood. This clonotype originated in a woman under 40 in good health. The chain carries TRBV5-1 and TRBJ2-1, with TRBD2 identical over 8 bases. In DNA form, the CDR3 reads TGCGCCAGCAGCTTGAGCGGGGGTGACTATGAGCAGTTCTTC. This translates into CASSLSGGDYEQFF.